This T cell receptor beta chain was captured by sequencing in a study of blood T cell repertoires in COVID-19. Overall study: PBMCs, B-cell-depleted T cells, or T cells provided the cDNA or gDNA that made up the material.

Profiling relied on immunoSEQ multiplex PCR, and the TCRdb table lists in-frame clones only, not all of them. The profile shows about 230,000 clones, 80% to 85% of them singletons. Germline-derived CDR1 and CDR2 are LGHDT and YNNKEL (reference sequence). The J segment lost 4 bases and the V segment lost 3 bases, leaving 6 bases of the junction unmatched. The CDR3 runs 15 residues. The sample comprised peripheral blood. The chain combines TRBV3-1 (or the pseudogene TRBV3-2) with TRBJ1-2; 9 bases are shared with TRBD1. This sequence was found in a man aged 40-49 years with acute or convalescent COVID-19. As DNA, the CDR3 is TGTGCCAGCAGCCAGACCACAGGGGGCGGCTATGGCTACACCTTC. Protein product: CASSQTTGGGYGYTF.